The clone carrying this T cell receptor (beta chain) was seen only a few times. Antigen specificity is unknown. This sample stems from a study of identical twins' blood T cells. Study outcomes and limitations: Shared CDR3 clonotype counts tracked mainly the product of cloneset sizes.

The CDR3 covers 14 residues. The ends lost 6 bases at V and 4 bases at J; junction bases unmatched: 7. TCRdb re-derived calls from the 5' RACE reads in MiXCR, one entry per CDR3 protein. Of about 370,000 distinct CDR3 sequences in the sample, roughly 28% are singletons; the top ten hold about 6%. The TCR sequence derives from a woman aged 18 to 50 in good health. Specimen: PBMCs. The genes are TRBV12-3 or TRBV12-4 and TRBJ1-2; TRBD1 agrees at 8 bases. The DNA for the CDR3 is TGTGCCAGCAGACCTAGTACAGGGGGCTATGGCTACACCTTC. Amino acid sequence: CASRPSTGGYGYTF.